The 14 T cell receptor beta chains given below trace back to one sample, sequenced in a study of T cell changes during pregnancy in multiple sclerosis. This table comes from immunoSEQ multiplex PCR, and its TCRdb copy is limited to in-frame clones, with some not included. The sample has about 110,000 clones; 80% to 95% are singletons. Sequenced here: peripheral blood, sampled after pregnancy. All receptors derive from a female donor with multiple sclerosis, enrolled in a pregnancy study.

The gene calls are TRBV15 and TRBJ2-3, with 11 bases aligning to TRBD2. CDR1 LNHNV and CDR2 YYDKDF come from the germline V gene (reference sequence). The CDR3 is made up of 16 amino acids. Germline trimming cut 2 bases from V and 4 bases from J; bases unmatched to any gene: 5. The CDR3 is CATSRSRLAGSDTQYF. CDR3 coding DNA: TGTGCCACCAGCAGATCCCGACTAGCGGGGTCAGATACGCAGTATTTT. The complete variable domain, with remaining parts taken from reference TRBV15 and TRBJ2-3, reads DAMVIQNPRYQVTQFGKPVTLSCSQTLNHNVMYWYQQKSSQAPKLLFHYYDKDFNNEADTPDNFQSRRPNTSFCFLDIRSPGLGDTAMYLCATSRSRLAGSDTQYFGPGTRLTVL.

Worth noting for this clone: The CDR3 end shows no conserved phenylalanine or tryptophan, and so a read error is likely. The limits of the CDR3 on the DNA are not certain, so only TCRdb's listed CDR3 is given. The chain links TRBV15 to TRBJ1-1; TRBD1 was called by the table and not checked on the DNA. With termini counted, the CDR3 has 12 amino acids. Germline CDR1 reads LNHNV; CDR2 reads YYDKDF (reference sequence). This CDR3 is CATSLDRGRFLV.

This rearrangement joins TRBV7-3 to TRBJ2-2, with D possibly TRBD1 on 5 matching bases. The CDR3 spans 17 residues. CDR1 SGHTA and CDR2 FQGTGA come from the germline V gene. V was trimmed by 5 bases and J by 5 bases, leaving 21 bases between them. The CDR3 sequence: CASSPDATGHATGELFF. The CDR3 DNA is TGTGCCAGCAGCCCCGACGCAACAGGACACGCAACCGGGGAGCTGTTTTTT.

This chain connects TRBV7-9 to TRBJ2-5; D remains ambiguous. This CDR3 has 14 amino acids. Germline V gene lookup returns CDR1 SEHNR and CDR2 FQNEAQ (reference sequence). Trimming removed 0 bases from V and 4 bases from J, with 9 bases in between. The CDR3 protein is CASSLALSGETQYF. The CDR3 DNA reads TGTGCCAGCAGCTTAGCGCTATCTGGAGAGACCCAGTACTTC.

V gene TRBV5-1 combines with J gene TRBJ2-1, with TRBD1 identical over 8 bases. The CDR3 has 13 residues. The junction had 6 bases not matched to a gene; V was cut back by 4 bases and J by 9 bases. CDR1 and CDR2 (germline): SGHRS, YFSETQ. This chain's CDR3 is CASSVGTGGEQFF. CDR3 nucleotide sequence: TGCGCCAGCAGCGTAGGGACAGGAGGTGAGCAGTTCTTC. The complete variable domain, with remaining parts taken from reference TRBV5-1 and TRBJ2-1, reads KAGVTQTPRYLIKTRGQQVTLSCSPISGHRSVSWYQQTPGQGLQFLFEYFSETQRNKGNFPGRFSGRQFSNSRSEMNVSTLELGDSALYLCASSVGTGGEQFFGPGTRLTVL.

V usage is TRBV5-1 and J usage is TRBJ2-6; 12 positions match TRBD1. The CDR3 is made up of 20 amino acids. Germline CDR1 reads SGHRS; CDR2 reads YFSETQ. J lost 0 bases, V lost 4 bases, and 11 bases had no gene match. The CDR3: CASSKNPGQGAGSGANVLTF. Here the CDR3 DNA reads TGCGCCAGCAGCAAAAATCCGGGACAGGGGGCCGGCTCTGGGGCCAACGTCCTGACTTTC. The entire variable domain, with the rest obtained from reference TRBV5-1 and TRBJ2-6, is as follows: KAGVTQTPRYLIKTRGQQVTLSCSPISGHRSVSWYQQTPGQGLQFLFEYFSETQRNKGNFPGRFSGRQFSNSRSEMNVSTLELGDSALYLCASSKNPGQGAGSGANVLTFGAGSRLTVL.

CDR3 DNA sequence: TGTGCCATCAGTGCGAGGGTCGGCACTGAAGCTTTCTTT. This codes for CAISARVGTEAFF. V gene TRBV10-3 combines with J gene TRBJ1-1, with unresolved D. CDR3 length: 13 residues. Trimming shortened V by 4 bases and J by 4 bases, and 10 bases separated the two germline ends. Germline CDR1 is ENHRY and CDR2 is SYGVKD.

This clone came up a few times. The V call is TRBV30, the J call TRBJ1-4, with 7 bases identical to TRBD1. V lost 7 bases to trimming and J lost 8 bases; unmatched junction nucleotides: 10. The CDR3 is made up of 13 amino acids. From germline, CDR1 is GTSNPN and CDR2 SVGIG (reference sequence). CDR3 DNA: TGTGCCTCAAATGGCCTAGGGGGCGAAAAACTGTTTTTT. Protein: CASNGLGGEKLFF.

CDR3 nucleotide sequence: TGTGCCAGCAGCCTCGACAGGGAATACTATGGCTACACCTTC. It is translated as CASSLDREYYGYTF. The V call is TRBV6-5, the J call TRBJ1-2; 7 positions agree with TRBD1. This CDR3 spans 14 amino acids. Germline lookup yields CDR1 MNHEY and CDR2 SVGAGI. After removal of 6 bases from V and 3 bases from J, the junction contained 7 bases not matched to a gene.

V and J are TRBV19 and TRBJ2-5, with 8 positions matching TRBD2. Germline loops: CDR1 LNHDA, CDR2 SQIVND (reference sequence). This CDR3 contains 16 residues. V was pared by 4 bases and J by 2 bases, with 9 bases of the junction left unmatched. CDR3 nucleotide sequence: TGTGCCAGTAGTACGGGGTTAGCGGGGTGGCAAGAGACCCAGTACTTC. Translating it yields CASSTGLAGWQETQYF.

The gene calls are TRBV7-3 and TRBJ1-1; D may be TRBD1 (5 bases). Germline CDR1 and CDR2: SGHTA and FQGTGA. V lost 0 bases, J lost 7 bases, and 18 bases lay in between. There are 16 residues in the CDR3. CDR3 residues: CASSLTGLSQGFEAFF. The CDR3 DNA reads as TGTGCCAGCAGCTTAACCGGTCTAAGTCAGGGATTTGAAGCTTTCTTT.

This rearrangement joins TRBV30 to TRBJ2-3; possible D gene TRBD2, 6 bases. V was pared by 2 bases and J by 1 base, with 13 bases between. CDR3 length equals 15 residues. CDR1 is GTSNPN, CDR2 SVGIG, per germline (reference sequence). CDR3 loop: CAWSLRGRRTDTQYF. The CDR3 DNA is TGTGCCTGGAGTCTCCGGGGGAGACGCACAGATACGCAGTATTTT.

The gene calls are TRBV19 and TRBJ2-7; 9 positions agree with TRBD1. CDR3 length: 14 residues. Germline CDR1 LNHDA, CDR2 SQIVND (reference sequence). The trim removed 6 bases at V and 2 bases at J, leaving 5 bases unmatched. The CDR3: CASSRDRDTYEQYF. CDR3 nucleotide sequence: TGTGCCAGTAGCCGGGACAGGGATACCTACGAGCAGTACTTC.

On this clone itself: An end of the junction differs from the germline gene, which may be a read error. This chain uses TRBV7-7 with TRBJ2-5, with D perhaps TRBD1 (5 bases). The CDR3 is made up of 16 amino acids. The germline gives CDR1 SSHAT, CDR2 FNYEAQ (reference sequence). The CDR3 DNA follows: TGTGCTAGCAGCCGATCACAGTATAACAGGCGGGAGACCCAGTACTTC. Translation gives CASSRSQYNRRETQYF.